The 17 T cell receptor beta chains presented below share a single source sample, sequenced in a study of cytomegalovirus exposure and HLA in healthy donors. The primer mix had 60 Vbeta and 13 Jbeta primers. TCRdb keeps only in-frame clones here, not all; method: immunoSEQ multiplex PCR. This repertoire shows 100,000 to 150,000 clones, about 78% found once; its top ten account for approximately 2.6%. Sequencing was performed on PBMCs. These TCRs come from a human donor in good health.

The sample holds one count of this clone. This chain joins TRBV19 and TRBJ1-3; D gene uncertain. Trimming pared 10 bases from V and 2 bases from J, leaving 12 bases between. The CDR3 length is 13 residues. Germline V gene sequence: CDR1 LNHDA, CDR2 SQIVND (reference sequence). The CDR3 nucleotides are TGTGCCACCCAAACCGGGACTGGAAACACCATATATTTT. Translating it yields CATQTGTGNTIYF.

CDR3 sequence reads: CASSIGPGGNMNTEAFF. As DNA, the CDR3 is TGTGCCAGTAGTATTGGCCCCGGGGGGAACATGAACACTGAAGCTTTCTTT. The V gene is TRBV19, the J gene TRBJ1-1, with a tentative D call TRBD1 (5 bases). The CDR3 contains 17 residues. Germline-derived CDR1 and CDR2 are LNHDA and SQIVND (reference sequence). V gave up 3 bases and J gave up 0 bases, with 17 bases separating them.

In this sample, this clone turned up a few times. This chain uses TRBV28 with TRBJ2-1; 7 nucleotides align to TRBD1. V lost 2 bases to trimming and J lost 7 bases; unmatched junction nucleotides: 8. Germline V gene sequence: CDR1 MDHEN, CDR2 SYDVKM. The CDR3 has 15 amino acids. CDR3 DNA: TGTGCCAGCAGTTTAGGACAGGTTGTTACGAATGAGCAGTTCTTC. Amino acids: CASSLGQVVTNEQFF.

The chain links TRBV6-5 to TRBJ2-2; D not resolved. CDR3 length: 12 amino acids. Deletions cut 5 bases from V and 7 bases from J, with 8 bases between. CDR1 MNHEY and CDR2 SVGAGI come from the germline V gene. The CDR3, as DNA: TGTGCCAGCAGTCTTCGAGGCGGGGAGCTGTTTTTT. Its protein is CASSLRGGELFF.

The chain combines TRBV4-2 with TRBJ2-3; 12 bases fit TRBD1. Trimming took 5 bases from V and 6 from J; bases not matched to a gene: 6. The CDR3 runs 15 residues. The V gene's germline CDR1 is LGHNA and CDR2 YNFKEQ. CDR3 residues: CASSNRDRGLDTQYF. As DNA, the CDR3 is TGTGCCAGCAGCAACCGGGACAGGGGGCTTGATACGCAGTATTTT.

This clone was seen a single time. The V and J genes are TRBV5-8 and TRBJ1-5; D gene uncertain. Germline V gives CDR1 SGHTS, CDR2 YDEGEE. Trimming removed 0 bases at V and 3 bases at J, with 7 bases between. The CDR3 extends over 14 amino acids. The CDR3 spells CASSLGAVNQPQHF. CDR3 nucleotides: TGTGCCAGCAGCTTGGGGGCAGTCAATCAGCCCCAGCATTTT.

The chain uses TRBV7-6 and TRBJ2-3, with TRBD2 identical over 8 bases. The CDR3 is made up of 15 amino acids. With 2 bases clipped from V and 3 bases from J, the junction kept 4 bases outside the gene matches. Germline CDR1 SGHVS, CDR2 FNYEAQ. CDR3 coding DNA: TGTGCCAGCAGCTTATTCCAGCGGGAGACAGATACGCAGTATTTT. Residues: CASSLFQRETDTQYF.

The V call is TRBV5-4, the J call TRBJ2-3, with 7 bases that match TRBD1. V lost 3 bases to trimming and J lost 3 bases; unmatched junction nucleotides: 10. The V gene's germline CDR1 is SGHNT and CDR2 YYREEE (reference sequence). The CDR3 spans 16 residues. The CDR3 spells CASSSGPKGATDTQYF. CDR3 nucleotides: TGTGCCAGCAGCTCCGGCCCAAAGGGGGCGACAGATACGCAGTATTTT.

The CDR3 sequence is CASSLRRLDGELFF. The CDR3 region has the DNA TGTGCCAGCAGCTTAAGGCGACTGGACGGGGAGCTGTTTTTT. The chain links TRBV7-6 to TRBJ2-2; the D is unclear. In germline, CDR1 is SGHVS, CDR2 FNYEAQ. Trimming left V 2 bases short and J 7 bases short, with 11 bases between. The CDR3 contains 14 residues.

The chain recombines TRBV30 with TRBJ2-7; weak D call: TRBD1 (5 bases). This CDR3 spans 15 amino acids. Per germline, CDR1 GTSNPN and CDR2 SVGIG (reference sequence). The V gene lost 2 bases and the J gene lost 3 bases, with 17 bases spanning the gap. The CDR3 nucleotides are TGTGCCTGGAGTATCACCAGGGAACCTAGCTACGAGCAGTACTTC. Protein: CAWSITREPSYEQYF.

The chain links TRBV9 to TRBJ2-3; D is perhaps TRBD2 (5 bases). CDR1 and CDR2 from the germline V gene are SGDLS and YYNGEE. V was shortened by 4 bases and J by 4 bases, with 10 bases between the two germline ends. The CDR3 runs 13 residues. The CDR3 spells CASSPPGADTQYF. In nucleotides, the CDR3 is TGTGCCAGCAGCCCTCCCGGGGCAGATACGCAGTATTTT.

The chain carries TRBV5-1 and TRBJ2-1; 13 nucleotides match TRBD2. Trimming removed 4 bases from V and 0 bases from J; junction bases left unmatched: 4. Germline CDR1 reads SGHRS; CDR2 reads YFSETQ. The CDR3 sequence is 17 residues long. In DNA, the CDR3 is TGCGCCAGCAGCCCACGGACTAGCGGGGGCTCCTACAATGAGCAGTTCTTC. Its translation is CASSPRTSGGSYNEQFF.

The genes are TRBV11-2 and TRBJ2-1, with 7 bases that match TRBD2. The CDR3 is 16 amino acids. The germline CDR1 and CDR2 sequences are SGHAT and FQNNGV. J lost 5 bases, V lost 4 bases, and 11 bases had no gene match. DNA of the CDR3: TGTGCCAGCAGCTCCGGCGCGGGAGTCGTCAACAATGAGCAGTTCTTC. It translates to CASSSGAGVVNNEQFF.

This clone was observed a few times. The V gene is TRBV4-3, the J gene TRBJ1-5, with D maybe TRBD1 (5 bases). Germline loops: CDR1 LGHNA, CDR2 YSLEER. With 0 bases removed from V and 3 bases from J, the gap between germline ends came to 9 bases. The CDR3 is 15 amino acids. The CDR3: CASSQEAGPNQPQHF. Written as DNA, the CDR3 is TGCGCCAGCAGCCAAGAGGCGGGGCCCAATCAGCCCCAGCATTTT.

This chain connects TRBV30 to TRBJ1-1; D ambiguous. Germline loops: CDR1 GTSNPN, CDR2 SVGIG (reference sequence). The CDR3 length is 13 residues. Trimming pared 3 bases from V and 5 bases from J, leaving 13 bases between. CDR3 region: CAWSPLVVTEAFF. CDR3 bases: TGTGCCTGGAGCCCCCTAGTGGTGACTGAAGCTTTCTTT.

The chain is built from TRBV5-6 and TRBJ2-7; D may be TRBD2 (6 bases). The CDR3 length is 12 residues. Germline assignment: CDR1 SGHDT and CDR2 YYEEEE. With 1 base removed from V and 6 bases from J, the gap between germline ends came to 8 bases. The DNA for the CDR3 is TGTGCCAGCAGCTTGCGGGGGATCGAGCAGTACTTC. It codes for CASSLRGIEQYF.

The CDR3 is CASSLYRDRGGEKLFF. The CDR3 DNA reads as TGTGCCAGCAGTTTGTACCGGGACAGGGGAGGCGAAAAACTGTTTTTT. The chain combines TRBV27 with TRBJ1-4; 10 bases align to TRBD1. There are 16 residues in the CDR3. Germline V gives CDR1 MNHEY, CDR2 SMNVEV (reference sequence). Germline trimming cut 3 bases from V and 8 bases from J; bases unmatched to any gene: 9.